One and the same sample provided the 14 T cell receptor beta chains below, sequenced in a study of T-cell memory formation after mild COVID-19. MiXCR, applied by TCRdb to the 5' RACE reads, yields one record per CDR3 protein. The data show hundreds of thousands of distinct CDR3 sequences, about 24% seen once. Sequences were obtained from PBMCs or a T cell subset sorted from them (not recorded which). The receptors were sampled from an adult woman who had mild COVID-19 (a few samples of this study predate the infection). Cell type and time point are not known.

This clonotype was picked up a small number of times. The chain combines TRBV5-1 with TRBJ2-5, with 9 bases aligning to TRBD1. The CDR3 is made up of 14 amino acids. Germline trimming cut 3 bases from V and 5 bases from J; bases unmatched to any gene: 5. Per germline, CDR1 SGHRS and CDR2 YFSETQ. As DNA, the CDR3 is TGCGCCAGCAGCTACGGACAGGGGACGGAGACCCAGTACTTC. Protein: CASSYGQGTETQYF.

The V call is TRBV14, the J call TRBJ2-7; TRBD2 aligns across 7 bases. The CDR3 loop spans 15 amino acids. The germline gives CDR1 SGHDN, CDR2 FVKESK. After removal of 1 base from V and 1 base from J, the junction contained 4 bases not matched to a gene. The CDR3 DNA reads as TGTGCCAGCAGCCAAGGAACTAGCGCGTCCTACGAGCAGTACTTC. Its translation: CASSQGTSASYEQYF.

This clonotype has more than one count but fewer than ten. The CDR3 bases are TGTGCCAGCACCCCCCCGACAGGGTATGGAGAGCAGTACTTC. Its translation: CASTPPTGYGEQYF. The chain has TRBV7-9 and TRBJ2-7; 7 nucleotides agree with TRBD1. The CDR3 has 14 residues. Germline assignment: CDR1 SEHNR and CDR2 FQNEAQ (reference sequence). J lost 7 bases, V lost 7 bases, and 13 bases had no gene match.

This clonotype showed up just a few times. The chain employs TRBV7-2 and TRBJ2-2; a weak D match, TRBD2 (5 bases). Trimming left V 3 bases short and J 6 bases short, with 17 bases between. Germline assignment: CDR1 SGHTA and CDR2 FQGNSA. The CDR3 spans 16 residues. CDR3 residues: CASSFGAGSGAGELFF. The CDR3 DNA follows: TGTGCCAGCAGCTTTGGTGCGGGCTCGGGTGCCGGGGAGCTGTTTTTT.

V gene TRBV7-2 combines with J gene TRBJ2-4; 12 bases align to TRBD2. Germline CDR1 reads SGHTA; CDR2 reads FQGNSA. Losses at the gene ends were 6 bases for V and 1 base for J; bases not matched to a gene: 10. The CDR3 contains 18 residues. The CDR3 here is CASRPTSGSGEAKNIQYF. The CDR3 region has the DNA TGTGCCAGCAGGCCGACTAGCGGGAGTGGGGAGGCCAAAAACATTCAGTACTTC.

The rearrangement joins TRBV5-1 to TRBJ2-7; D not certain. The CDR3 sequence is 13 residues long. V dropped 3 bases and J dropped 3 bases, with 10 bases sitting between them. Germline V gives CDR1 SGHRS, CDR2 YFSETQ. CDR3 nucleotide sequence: TGCGCCAGCAGCTCGGGCTTGGGCTACGAGCAGTACTTC. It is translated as CASSSGLGYEQYF.

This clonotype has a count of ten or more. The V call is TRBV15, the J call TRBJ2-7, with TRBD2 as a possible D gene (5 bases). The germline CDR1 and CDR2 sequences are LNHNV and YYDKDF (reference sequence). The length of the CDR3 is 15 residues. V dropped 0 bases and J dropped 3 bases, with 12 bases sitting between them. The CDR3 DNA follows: TGTGCCACCAGCAGAGATCCCGGGAACATCTACGAGCAGTACTTC. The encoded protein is CATSRDPGNIYEQYF. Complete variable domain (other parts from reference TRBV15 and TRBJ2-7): DAMVIQNPRYQVTQFGKPVTLSCSQTLNHNVMYWYQQKSSQAPKLLFHYYDKDFNNEADTPDNFQSRRPNTSFCFLDIRSPGLGDTAMYLCATSRDPGNIYEQYFGPGTRLTVT.

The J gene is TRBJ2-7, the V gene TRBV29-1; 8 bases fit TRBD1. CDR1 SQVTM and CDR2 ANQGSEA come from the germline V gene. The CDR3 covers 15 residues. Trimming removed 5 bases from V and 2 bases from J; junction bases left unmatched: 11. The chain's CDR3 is CSVLHRGDVTYEQYF. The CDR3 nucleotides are TGCAGCGTTCTACACAGGGGGGACGTTACCTACGAGCAGTACTTC.

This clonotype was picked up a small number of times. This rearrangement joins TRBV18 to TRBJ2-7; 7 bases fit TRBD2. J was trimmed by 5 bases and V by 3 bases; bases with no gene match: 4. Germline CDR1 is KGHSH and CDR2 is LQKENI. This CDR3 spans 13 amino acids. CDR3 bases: TGTGCCAGCTCACCGAGCCTAGCGGACGAGCAGTACTTC. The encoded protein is CASSPSLADEQYF.

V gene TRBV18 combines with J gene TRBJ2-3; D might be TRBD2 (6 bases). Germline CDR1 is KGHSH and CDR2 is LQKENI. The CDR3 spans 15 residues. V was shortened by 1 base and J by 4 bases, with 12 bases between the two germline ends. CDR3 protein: CASSPLPGEADTQYF. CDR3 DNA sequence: TGTGCCAGCTCACCACTTCCCGGGGAGGCAGATACGCAGTATTTT.

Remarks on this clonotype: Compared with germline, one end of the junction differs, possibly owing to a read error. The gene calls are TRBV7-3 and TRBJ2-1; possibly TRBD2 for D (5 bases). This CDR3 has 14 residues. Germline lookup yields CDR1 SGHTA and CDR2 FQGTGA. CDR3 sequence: CASRLTRDHNEQFF. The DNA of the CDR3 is TGTGCCAGCAGATTAACCCGGGATCACAATGAGCAGTTCTTC. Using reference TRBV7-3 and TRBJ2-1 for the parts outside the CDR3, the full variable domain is GAGVSQTPSNKVTEKGKYVELRCDPISGHTALYWYRQSLGQGPEFLIYFQGTGAADDSGLPNDRFFAVRPEGSVSTLKIQRTERGDSAVYLCASRLTRDHNEQFFGPGTRLTVL.

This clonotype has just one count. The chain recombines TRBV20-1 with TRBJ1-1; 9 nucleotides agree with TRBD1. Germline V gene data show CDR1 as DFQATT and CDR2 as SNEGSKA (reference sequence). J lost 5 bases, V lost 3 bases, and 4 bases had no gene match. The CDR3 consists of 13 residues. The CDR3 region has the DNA TGCAGTGCTAGGGGACAGGGACGGACTGAAGCTTTCTTT. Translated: CSARGQGRTEAFF.

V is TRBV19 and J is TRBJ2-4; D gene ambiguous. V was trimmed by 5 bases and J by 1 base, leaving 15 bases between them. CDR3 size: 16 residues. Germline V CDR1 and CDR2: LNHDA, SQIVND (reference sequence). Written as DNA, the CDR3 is TGTGCCAGTAGTTCAACCCGAACTGGGGCCAAAAACATTCAGTACTTC. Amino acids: CASSSTRTGAKNIQYF.

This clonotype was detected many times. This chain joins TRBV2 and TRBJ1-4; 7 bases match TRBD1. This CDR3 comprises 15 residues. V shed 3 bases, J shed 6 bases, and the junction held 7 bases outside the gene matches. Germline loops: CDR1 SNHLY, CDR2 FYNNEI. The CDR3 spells CASSDSGQRHEKLFF. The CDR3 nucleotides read TGTGCCAGCAGTGACTCGGGACAGAGGCATGAAAAACTGTTTTTT.